These 19 T cell receptor beta chains originate from one sample sequenced in a study of human T cells and chemical hapten exposure (dated by TCRdb to about 2021). The time point label on this specimen signifies: patch test 2, 6 weeks after DPC sensitization. In the paper's terms, the treatment or condition label means: therapeutic diphenylcyclopropenone sensitization with weekly scalp DPC. The method was RACE. The sequencer was a NextSeq 500. In-frame beta chains were kept once TCRdb had trimmed the public reads at Q25 with fastp and called clones with MiXCR. CDR3 protein sequences are deduplicated, and each keeps its most common genes and DNA. Recorded for this sample are tens of thousands of distinct CDR3 sequences; 10% of them occurred a single time. About 2.5% of the sample goes to the ten largest clones. The starting material was whole blood, obtained in connection with sensitization to the hapten diphenylcyclopropenone (DPC). These receptors were taken from a woman aged 25-40 years with alopecia areata. Some clones in this sample may be carry-over from other donors' samples.

The J gene is TRBJ1-5, the V gene TRBV28; unclear D gene. This CDR3 has 13 amino acids. V lost 7 bases to trimming and J lost 7 bases, with 14 bases between them. From germline, CDR1 is MDHEN and CDR2 SYDVKM. CDR3 amino acids: CASKSGPGQPQHF. The CDR3 DNA follows: TGTGCCAGCAAGAGTGGCCCAGGCCAGCCCCAGCATTTT.

This clonotype has a count of ten or more. The rearrangement uses TRBV6-2 or TRBV6-3 and TRBJ2-1, with D unresolved. Germline V gene sequence: CDR1 MNHEY, CDR2 SVGEGT. This CDR3 has 16 amino acids. Trimming stripped 7 bases from V and 0 bases from J, with 16 bases between. The CDR3 DNA is TGTGCCAGCACAATAACAATAGTGCACTCCTACAATGAGCAGTTCTTC. Amino acid sequence: CASTITIVHSYNEQFF.

In this sample, this clonotype turned up a few times. In nucleotides, the CDR3 is TGCAGTGCTCGGGTGAACACCGGGGAGCTGTTTTTT. Residues: CSARVNTGELFF. The chain links TRBV20-1 to TRBJ2-2, with D uncertain. The CDR3 loop spans 12 amino acids. The ends were cut back, 5 bases at V and 1 base at J, with 5 bases in the middle. Germline V gene lookup returns CDR1 DFQATT and CDR2 SNEGSKA (reference sequence).

In this sample, this clonotype turned up many times. The CDR3 DNA reads as TGCAGCGTTGCAGGGGAAAGGGGCAATCAGCCCCAGCATTTT. Translated, it gives CSVAGERGNQPQHF. The J gene is TRBJ1-5, the V gene TRBV29-1; possibly TRBD1 for D (6 bases). The germline gives CDR1 SQVTM, CDR2 ANQGSEA. The CDR3 spans 14 residues. The V and J ends lost 4 bases and 2 bases respectively, with 12 bases between them.

This clonotype was recorded many times. The V gene is TRBV7-2, the J gene TRBJ2-2, with D tentatively TRBD2 (5 bases). Per germline, CDR1 SGHTA and CDR2 FQGNSA. The CDR3 has 15 amino acids. The ends were cut back, 2 bases at V and 5 bases at J, with 12 bases in the middle. CDR3 amino acids: CASSLLGTGTGELFF. For the CDR3, the DNA is TGTGCCAGCAGCTTATTGGGCACGGGAACCGGGGAGCTGTTTTTT.

On this clonotype: Mismatch with germline at one junction end may stem from a read error. The rearrangement joins TRBV27 to TRBJ1-1, with D unclear. Germline lookup yields CDR1 MNHEY and CDR2 SMNVEV (reference sequence). The CDR3 loop spans 13 amino acids. The CDR3 DNA sequence: TGTGTCAGCAGCATCGGTTCGGGCACTGAAGCTTTCTTT. Translating it yields CVSSIGSGTEAFF.

The rearrangement links TRBV5-3 to TRBJ2-3, with 7 bases aligning to TRBD1. TRBV5-3 is flagged as an ORF with uncertain function. The CDR3 totals 19 residues. V dropped 1 base and J dropped 1; count of bases not matched to a gene: 15. DNA of the CDR3: TGTGCCAGAAGCTTGAATTCACCGAAGGGACAGAAGGGCACAGATACGCAGTATTTT. This sequence encodes CARSLNSPKGQKGTDTQYF.

Many counts were recorded for this clonotype. V gene TRBV19 combines with J gene TRBJ2-5, with 7 bases identical to TRBD1. With V trimmed by 5 bases and J by 5 bases, 8 bases remained unmatched. The CDR3 is 14 residues long. The germline V gene has CDR1 LNHDA and CDR2 SQIVND (reference sequence). CDR3 coding DNA: TGTGCCAGTAGTCCCGGACAGGTGATGGAGACCCAGTACTTC. It encodes CASSPGQVMETQYF.

There are many counts of this clonotype. This sequence joins TRBV7-2 and TRBJ1-6; the D gene is possibly TRBD1 (6 bases). Per the germline V gene, CDR1 is SGHTA and CDR2 is FQGNSA. There are 17 residues in the CDR3. V lost 5 bases, J lost 2 bases, and 16 bases lay in between. The CDR3 DNA is TGTGCCAGCAGCCCCCAGGCGGGGGCCACCTATAATTCACCCCTCCACTTT. It codes for CASSPQAGATYNSPLHF.

This clonotype turned up a few times. This chain joins TRBV7-9 and TRBJ2-1; 11 nucleotides line up with TRBD2. Germline V CDR1 and CDR2: SEHNR, FQNEAQ (reference sequence). The length of the CDR3 is 13 residues. With 5 bases clipped from V and 16 bases from J, the junction kept 10 bases outside the gene matches. CDR3: CASSPRLAGSIFF. The CDR3 nucleotides are TGTGCCAGCAGCCCCCGACTAGCGGGAAGCATATTCTTC.

This clonotype occurred a few times. The chain carries TRBV20-1 and TRBJ2-7; D gene unclear. V lost 6 bases, J lost 3 bases, and 12 bases lay in between. Germline V lookup: CDR1 DFQATT, CDR2 SNEGSKA (reference sequence). CDR3 size: 12 residues. CDR3 loop: CSARLDRYEQYF. CDR3 coding DNA: TGCAGTGCGAGGCTAGACCGCTACGAGCAGTACTTC.

There are many counts of this clonotype. The V and J genes are TRBV6-5 and TRBJ2-3, with D unresolved. The germline V gene encodes CDR1 MNHEY and CDR2 SVGAGI. Trimming took off 9 bases at V and 4 bases at J, with 17 bases between the two ends. This CDR3 contains 14 residues. The CDR3 nucleotides read TGTGCCAGTAGGGCCCAGACTCGGCCAGATACGCAGTATTTT. Its protein product is CASRAQTRPDTQYF.

The sample holds many counts of this clonotype. The rearrangement joins TRBV28 to TRBJ2-1; 9 bases are shared with TRBD2. The CDR3 length is 14 residues. Trimming cost V 8 bases and J 6 bases; bases outside gene matches: 8. The V gene's germline CDR1 is MDHEN and CDR2 SYDVKM. The CDR3 region has the DNA TGTGCCAGCCGTGGGCTAGCGGGACGCAATGAGCAGTTCTTC. It translates to CASRGLAGRNEQFF.

The chain employs TRBV4-3 and TRBJ2-3; 11 nucleotides line up with TRBD2. J lost 3 bases, V lost 0 bases, and 5 bases had no gene match. There are 17 residues in the CDR3. Per germline, CDR1 LGHNA and CDR2 YSLEER. CDR3 in DNA: TGCGCCAGCAGCCAAGATCTGGTAGCGGGGGGGACAGATACGCAGTATTTT. Translating gives CASSQDLVAGGTDTQYF.

This clonotype was detected a few times. The V call is TRBV12-3 or TRBV12-4, the J call TRBJ2-3; 16 bases line up with TRBD2. Trimming at V came to 6 bases and at J to 4 bases, leaving 7 bases not matched to a gene. This CDR3 comprises 17 residues. In DNA, the CDR3 is TGTGCCAGCAGCCACGGGACTAGCGGGGGGGCGGCAGATACGCAGTATTTT. Translated: CASSHGTSGGAADTQYF.

This chain uses TRBV28 with TRBJ1-6, with 11 bases that match TRBD1. Germline CDR1 MDHEN, CDR2 SYDVKM. The CDR3 spans 15 residues. Trimming cost V 7 bases and J 8 bases; bases outside gene matches: 7. The CDR3 coding sequence is TGTGCCAGCACACCTTTGGGACAGGGGGATTCACCCCTCCACTTT. Its protein is CASTPLGQGDSPLHF.

The chain employs TRBV5-5 and TRBJ2-7; tentative D call: TRBD2 (5 bases). Germline CDR1 is SGHKS and CDR2 is YYEKEE (reference sequence). V was pared by 0 bases and J by 5 bases, with 9 bases between. This CDR3 is built from 13 residues. The DNA for the CDR3 is TGTGCCAGCAGCTTGGGGGGAGAGAACGAGCAGTACTTC. This translates into CASSLGGENEQYF.

At least ten counts were recorded for this clonotype. The rearrangement uses TRBV28 and TRBJ2-2; the D is unclear. The germline CDR1 and CDR2 sequences are MDHEN and SYDVKM. V was shortened by 6 bases and J by 1 base, with 9 bases between the two germline ends. CDR3 length equals 14 residues. In DNA, the CDR3 is TGTGCCAGCAGATTGACCGGGAACACCGGGGAGCTGTTTTTT. Its translation: CASRLTGNTGELFF.

This chain joins TRBV5-1 and TRBJ2-3; 8 nucleotides line up with TRBD1. With V trimmed by 2 bases and J by 4 bases, 6 bases remained unmatched. CDR1 SGHRS and CDR2 YFSETQ come from the germline V gene. The CDR3 contains 15 residues. The CDR3 spells CASSFGRGRPDTQYF. CDR3 bases: TGCGCCAGCAGCTTTGGCAGGGGGCGACCAGATACGCAGTATTTT. The entire variable domain, with the rest obtained from reference TRBV5-1 and TRBJ2-3, is as follows: KAGVTQTPRYLIKTRGQQVTLSCSPISGHRSVSWYQQTPGQGLQFLFEYFSETQRNKGNFPGRFSGRQFSNSRSEMNVSTLELGDSALYLCASSFGRGRPDTQYFGPGTRLTVL.